This T cell receptor (delta chain) was retrieved from a study of gamma-delta T cells after stem cell transplantation (dated by TCRdb to about 2016). The library was generated by RT-PCR. Sequencer: Illumina MiSeq. TCRdb recomputed clones from the public reads with CATT; identical DNA rows were then combined. The sample records more than 7,000 delta-chain clones, roughly 15% of which are singletons. The top ten clones comprise under 7% of the sample. This clone is considered medium-sized (0.01 to 0.1%). Its antigen remains undetermined. Base qualities are missing; no much larger clone stands one base away. Based on the germline V gene, the CDR1 and CDR2 sequences are TSWWSYY and QGS. V was cut back by 2 bases and J by 1 base, leaving a gap of 47 bases between them. The CDR3 runs 27 amino acids, cysteine and phenylalanine included. The DNA shown is the 81-base CDR3, in frame from base 1.

Sequencing was carried out using gamma-delta T cells. This TCR was sampled from a human donor. It is not recorded whose cells these are; they may come from a transplant donor. The sequence joins TRDV1 to TRDJ1, with a tentative D call of TRDD2 or TRDD3, each matching 9 bases. The CDR3 here reads CALGEGSSLAFLPRDDLLGDSTDKLIF. DNA sequence: TGTGCTCTTGGGGAAGGATCGTCATTGGCCTTCCTACCACGGGACGATCTACTGGGGGACTCCACCGATAAACTCATCTTT.